The sequence of this T cell receptor (beta chain) was determined in a study of breast tumors, draining lymph nodes, adjacent tissues. Study-wide findings and caveats: Luminal-like breast cancer showed significantly greater tumor-nontumor repertoire similarity than basal-like breast cancer did.

CDR1 SGHNT and CDR2 YENEEA come from the germline V gene. This CDR3 has 14 residues. The V and J ends lost 0 bases and 4 bases respectively, with 8 bases between them. This clonotype showed up just once. As yet, its antigen is unknown. TCRdb re-called the multiplex PCR reads through MiXCR, storing one row per CDR3 protein. The data hold 130,000 or so distinct CDR3 sequences, with more than 20% observed a single time. Samples came from axillary lymph nodes draining the breast cancer. Sequenced input: axillary lymph node tissue. This clonotype was obtained from a female donor with breast cancer. Some clones in this sample may be carry-over from other donors' samples. The chain combines TRBV11-3 with TRBJ2-3, with a tentative D call TRBD2 (5 bases). The CDR3 DNA sequence: TGTGCCAGCAGCTTAGAGGGAGACGCAGATACGCAGTATTTT. Its translation: CASSLEGDADTQYF. The full variable domain, rest sourced from reference TRBV11-3 and TRBJ2-3, is EAGVVQSPRYKIIEKKQPVAFWCNPISGHNTLYWYLQNLGQGPELLIRYENEEAVDDSQLPKDRFSAERLKGVDSTLKIQPAELGDSAVYLCASSLEGDADTQYFGPGTRLTVL.